Below, one TCR beta chain is given with its context. Its antigen is not known. The sample is drawn from a study of blood T cells in healthy people across ages. Findings of the study overall: There were more naive CD4+ cells and higher diversity in long-lived donors than in aged donors.

A sample-barcoded 5' primer and a J-beta primer mix were used in a second PCR of roughly 7 to 11 cycles. TCRdb called the 5' RACE reads again in MiXCR, with one record for every CDR3 protein. The sample holds roughly 900,000 distinct CDR3 sequences; 45% to 50% are singletons and the top ten take over 10%. Trimming cost V 0 bases and J 2 bases; bases outside gene matches: 10. CDR3 length: 18 amino acids. Germline CDR1 SGDLS, CDR2 YYNGEE. This sequence originates from a young man in good health. Material: blood. The chain has TRBV9 and TRBJ1-2, with TRBD1 identical over 10 bases. The chain's CDR3 is CASSVGAGTGDLNYGYTF. Written as DNA, the CDR3 is TGTGCCAGCAGCGTAGGTGCAGGGACAGGGGACTTAAACTATGGCTACACCTTC.